Listed below are T cell receptor beta chains from one sample, sequenced in a study of blood T cell repertoires in COVID-19. Sequenced by immunoSEQ multiplex PCR; TCRdb stores in-frame clones only, minus some. The top ten clones hold approximately 3.6% of a sample with 300,000 to 450,000 clones, 85% of them seen once. Input material: peripheral blood. The receptor set was obtained from a woman aged 18-30 years with acute or convalescent COVID-19. CDR3s include the opening cysteine and the closing phenylalanine or tryptophan. D genes are given only for firm matches. Some rows have no size entry. The others give once, few or many, or a class for an expanded clone.

DNA	CDR3	size	V	J	D
TGTGCCAGCAGTTTCCTTCCCGGTACAGATACGCAGTATTTT	CASSFLPGTDTQYF	-	TRBV27	TRBJ2-3	-
TGCGCCAGCAGCGACATAGTAGGCTACACCTTC	CASSDIVGYTF	-	TRBV5-1	TRBJ1-2	-
TGTGCCAGCAGCCCTCAGGGTAAAAACTATGGCTACACCTTC	CASSPQGKNYGYTF	-	TRBV9	TRBJ1-2	-
TGTGCCAGCAGCCGTGGACAGTTCTCTGGGGCCAACGTCCTGACTTTC	CASSRGQFSGANVLTF	-	TRBV5-6	TRBJ2-6	-
TGTGCCAGCAGCTTAGCCGTCGCAGTTGAGACCCAGTACTTC	CASSLAVAVETQYF	-	TRBV7-9	TRBJ2-5	-
TGTGCCAGCAGCGGACAGGTCCCCTCCCAAGAGACCCAGTACTTC	CASSGQVPSQETQYF	-	TRBV2	TRBJ2-5	TRBD1
TGTGCCAGCAGGGCAACCAACGACTATGGCTACACCTTC	CASRATNDYGYTF	-	TRBV6-5	TRBJ1-2	-
TGTGCCAGCAGCTTCCCCCGGGGAGGGGCCCCGATCGGCTACACCTTC	CASSFPRGGAPIGYTF	-	TRBV7-9	TRBJ1-2	-
TGTGCCAGCAGCCAAAGGAGACTAGTTAATGAGCAGTTCTTC	CASSQRRLVNEQFF	-	TRBV3-1/TRBV3-2	TRBJ2-1	-
TGTGCCAGTAGCCACGGACAGGGGGCATACGAGCAGTACTTC	CASSHGQGAYEQYF	-	TRBV19	TRBJ2-7	TRBD1
TGCGCCAGCAGCTTAACTAGCGGGGGGTACACCGGGGAGCTGTTTTTT	CASSLTSGGYTGELFF	-	TRBV5-1	TRBJ2-2	TRBD2
TGTGCCAGCAGCTACCTAATAGGACTAGGGGACAATGAGCAGTTCTTC	CASSYLIGLGDNEQFF	-	TRBV5-4	TRBJ2-1	TRBD2
TGTGCCAGCAGCGGGGGACAGGGGCTTGGAAACACCATATATTTT	CASSGGQGLGNTIYF	few	TRBV2	TRBJ1-3	TRBD1
TGCGCCAGCAGATTGGACCCGGAGGATGAGCAGTTCTTC	CASRLDPEDEQFF	-	TRBV5-1	TRBJ2-1	-
TGTGCCAGCAGCCCTAGCGGGAGTACCGGGGAGACCCAGTACTTC	CASSPSGSTGETQYF	once	TRBV11-3	TRBJ2-5	TRBD2
TGCGCCAGCAGCTCCGCAGCGGGGGTCTCCTACGAGCAGTACTTC	CASSSAAGVSYEQYF	-	TRBV5-1	TRBJ2-7	TRBD2
TGTGCCAGCAGCCAGGACAGGGGCGATGAGCAGTTCTTC	CASSQDRGDEQFF	-	TRBV9	TRBJ2-1	TRBD1
TGTGCCAGCAGCGATGGGAGGGGCCTCGAGCAGTACTTC	CASSDGRGLEQYF	-	TRBV9	TRBJ2-7	TRBD2
TGTGCCAGCAGTTTAGCGCTAATTGCGCAGTACTTC	CASSLALIAQYF	-	TRBV12-3/TRBV12-4	TRBJ2-7	-
TGTGCCAGCAGTGACTCTGCGGGGGGGAGCACAGATACGCAGTATTTT	CASSDSAGGSTDTQYF	few	TRBV6-4	TRBJ2-3	TRBD2
TGCGCCAGCAGTATTTCCAGGGGGGACTATGGCTACACCTTC	CASSISRGDYGYTF	-	TRBV10-2	TRBJ1-2	TRBD1
TGCAGCGTTGGAATAGGGGAAAACTATGGCTACACCTTC	CSVGIGENYGYTF	-	TRBV29-1	TRBJ1-2	-
TGTGCCAGCAGCGTTTCCCTAGCGGGAGGATCGAACACCGGGGAGCTGTTTTTT	CASSVSLAGGSNTGELFF	-	TRBV9	TRBJ2-2	TRBD2
TGTGCCAGCAGTCGACAGAATGAAAAACTGTTTTTT	CASSRQNEKLFF	-	TRBV12-3/TRBV12-4	TRBJ1-4	-
TGCGCCAGCAGTCTGACAGACTACAATGAGCAGTTCTTC	CASSLTDYNEQFF	-	TRBV4-1	TRBJ2-1	-
TGTGCCAGCAGCACCCCTTGGACAGGGGGTGACTATGGCTACACCTTC	CASSTPWTGGDYGYTF	-	TRBV9	TRBJ1-2	TRBD1
TGTGCCAGTAGTATGGTTGTGGGAGCAAACACTGAAGCTTTCTTT	CASSMVVGANTEAFF	-	TRBV19	TRBJ1-1	-
TGTGCCAGCAGCTTAGTCGACGGGGGGGCATACAATGAGCAGTTCTTC	CASSLVDGGAYNEQFF	-	TRBV11-2	TRBJ2-1	TRBD2